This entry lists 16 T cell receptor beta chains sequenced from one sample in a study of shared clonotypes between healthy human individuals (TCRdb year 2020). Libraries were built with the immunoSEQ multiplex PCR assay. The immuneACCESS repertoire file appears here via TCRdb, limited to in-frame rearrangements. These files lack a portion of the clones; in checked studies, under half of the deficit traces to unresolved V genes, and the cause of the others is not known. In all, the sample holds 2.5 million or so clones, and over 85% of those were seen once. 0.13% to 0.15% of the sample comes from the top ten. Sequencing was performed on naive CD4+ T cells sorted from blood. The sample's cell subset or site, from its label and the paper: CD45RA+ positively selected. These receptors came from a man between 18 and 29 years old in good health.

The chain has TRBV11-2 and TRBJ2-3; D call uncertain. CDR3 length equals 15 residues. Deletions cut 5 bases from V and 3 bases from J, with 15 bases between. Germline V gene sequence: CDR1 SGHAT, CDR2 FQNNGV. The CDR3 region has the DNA TGTGCCAGCAGCCAAAATGGCAGGAAAACAGATACGCAGTATTTT. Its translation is CASSQNGRKTDTQYF.

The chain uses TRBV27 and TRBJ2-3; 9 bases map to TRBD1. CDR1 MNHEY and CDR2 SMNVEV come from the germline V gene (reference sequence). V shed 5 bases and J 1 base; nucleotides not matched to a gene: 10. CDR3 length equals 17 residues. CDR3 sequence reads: CASSPTLRTGGTDTQYF. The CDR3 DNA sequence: TGTGCCAGCAGTCCTACCCTCCGGACAGGGGGCACAGATACGCAGTATTTT.

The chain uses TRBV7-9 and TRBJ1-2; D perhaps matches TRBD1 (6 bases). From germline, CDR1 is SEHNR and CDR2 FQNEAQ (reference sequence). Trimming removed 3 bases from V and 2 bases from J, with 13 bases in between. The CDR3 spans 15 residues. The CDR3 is CASSFLFDRNYGYTF. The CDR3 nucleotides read TGTGCCAGCAGCTTTCTTTTTGACAGGAACTATGGCTACACCTTC. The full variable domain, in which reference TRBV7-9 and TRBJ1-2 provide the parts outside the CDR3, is DTGVSQNPRHKITKRGQNVTFRCDPISEHNRLYWYRQTLGQGPEFLTYFQNEAQLEKSRLLSDRFSAERPKGSFSTLEIQRTEQGDSAMYLCASSFLFDRNYGYTFGSGTRLTVV.

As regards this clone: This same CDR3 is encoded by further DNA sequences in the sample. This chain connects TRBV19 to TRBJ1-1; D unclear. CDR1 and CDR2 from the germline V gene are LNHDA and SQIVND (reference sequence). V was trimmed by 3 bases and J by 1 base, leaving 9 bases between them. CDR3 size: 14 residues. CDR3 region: CASSIVGRNTEAFF. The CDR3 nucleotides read TGTGCCAGTAGTATTGTAGGACGGAACACTGAAGCTTTCTTT.

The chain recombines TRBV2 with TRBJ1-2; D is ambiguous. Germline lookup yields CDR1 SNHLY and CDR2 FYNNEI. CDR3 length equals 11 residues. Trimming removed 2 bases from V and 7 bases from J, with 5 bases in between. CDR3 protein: CASSEPIGYTF. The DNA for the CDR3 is TGTGCCAGCAGTGAACCCATTGGCTACACCTTC.

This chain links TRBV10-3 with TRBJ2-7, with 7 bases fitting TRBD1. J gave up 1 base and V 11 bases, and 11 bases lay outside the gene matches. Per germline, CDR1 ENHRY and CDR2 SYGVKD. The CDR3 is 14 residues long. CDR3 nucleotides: TGTGCCGCCAGTCCCGGGACAGCATCCTACGAGCAGTACTTC. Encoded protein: CAASPGTASYEQYF.

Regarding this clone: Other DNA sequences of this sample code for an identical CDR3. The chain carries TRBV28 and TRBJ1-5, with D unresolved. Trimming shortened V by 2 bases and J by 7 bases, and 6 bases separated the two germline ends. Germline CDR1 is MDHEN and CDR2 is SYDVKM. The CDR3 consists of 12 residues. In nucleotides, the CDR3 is TGTGCCAGCAGTTTACTGGGGCAGCCCCAGCATTTT. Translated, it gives CASSLLGQPQHF.

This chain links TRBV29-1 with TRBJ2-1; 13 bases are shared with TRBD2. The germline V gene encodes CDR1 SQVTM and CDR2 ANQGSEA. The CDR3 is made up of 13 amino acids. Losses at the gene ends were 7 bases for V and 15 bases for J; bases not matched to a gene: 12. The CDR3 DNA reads TGCAGCGCCCAGCTCACTAGCGGGGGGGCTCTGTTCTTC. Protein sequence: CSAQLTSGGALFF.

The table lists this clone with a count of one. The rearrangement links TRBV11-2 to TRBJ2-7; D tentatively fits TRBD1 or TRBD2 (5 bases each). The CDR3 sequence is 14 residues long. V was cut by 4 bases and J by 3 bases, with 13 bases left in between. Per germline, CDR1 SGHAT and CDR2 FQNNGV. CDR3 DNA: TGTGCCAGCAGCTCTCCGGGACGTAACTACGAGCAGTACTTC. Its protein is CASSSPGRNYEQYF.

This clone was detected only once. The CDR3 spells CASSEGQGARGTQYF. The CDR3 DNA reads as TGTGCCAGCAGTGAAGGACAGGGGGCGCGGGGGACCCAGTACTTC. The rearrangement links TRBV6-1 to TRBJ2-5; 10 bases map to TRBD1. After removal of 1 base from V and 7 bases from J, the junction contained 6 bases not matched to a gene. Per the germline V gene, CDR1 is MNHNS and CDR2 is SASEGT. The length of the CDR3 is 15 residues.

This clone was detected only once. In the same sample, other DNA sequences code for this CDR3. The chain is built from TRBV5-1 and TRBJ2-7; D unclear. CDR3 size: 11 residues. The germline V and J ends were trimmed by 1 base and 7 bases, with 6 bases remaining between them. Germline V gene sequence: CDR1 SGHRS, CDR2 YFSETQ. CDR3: CASSLRDEQYF. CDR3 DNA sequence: TGCGCCAGCAGCTTGAGGGATGAGCAGTACTTC.

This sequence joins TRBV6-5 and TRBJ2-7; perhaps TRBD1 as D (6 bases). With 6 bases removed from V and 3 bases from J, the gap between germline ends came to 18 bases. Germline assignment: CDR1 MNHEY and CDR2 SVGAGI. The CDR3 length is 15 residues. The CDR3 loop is CASRIPGAGDYEQYF. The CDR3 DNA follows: TGTGCCAGCAGGATTCCAGGGGCAGGGGACTACGAGCAGTACTTC.

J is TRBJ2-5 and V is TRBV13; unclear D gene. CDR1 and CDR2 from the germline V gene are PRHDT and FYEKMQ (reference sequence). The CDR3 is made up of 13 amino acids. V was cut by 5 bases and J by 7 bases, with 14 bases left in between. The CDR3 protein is CASSPGGVRTQYF. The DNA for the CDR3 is TGTGCCAGCAGCCCAGGCGGCGTGCGGACCCAGTACTTC.

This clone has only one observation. CDR3 bases: TGTGCCAGCAGTTACTCAAGCGGGAGCCCCTACAATGAGCAGTTCTTC. It encodes CASSYSSGSPYNEQFF. This sequence joins TRBV6-6 and TRBJ2-1; TRBD2 matches at 8 bases. The CDR3 totals 16 residues. V lost 0 bases to trimming and J lost 2 bases; unmatched junction nucleotides: 3. CDR1 MNHNY and CDR2 SVGAGI come from the germline V gene (reference sequence).

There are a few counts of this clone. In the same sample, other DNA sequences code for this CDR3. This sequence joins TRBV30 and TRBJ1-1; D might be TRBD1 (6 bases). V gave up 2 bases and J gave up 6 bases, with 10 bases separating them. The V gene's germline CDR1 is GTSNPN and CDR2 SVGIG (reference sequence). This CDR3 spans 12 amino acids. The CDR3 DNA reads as TGTGCCTGGAGTCCGGGACAACCTGAAGCTTTCTTT. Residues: CAWSPGQPEAFF.

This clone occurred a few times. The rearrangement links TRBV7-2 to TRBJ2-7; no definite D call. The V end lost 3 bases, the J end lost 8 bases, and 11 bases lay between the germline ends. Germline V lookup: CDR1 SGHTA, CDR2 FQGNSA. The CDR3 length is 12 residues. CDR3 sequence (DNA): TGTGCCAGCAGCTTCGATGCTCGCCAGCAGTACTTC. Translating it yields CASSFDARQQYF.